A single sample is the source of the 12 T cell receptor beta chains below, sequenced in a study of cytomegalovirus exposure and HLA in healthy donors. Researchers ran the PCR with 60 Vbeta and 13 Jbeta primers. Assay used: immunoSEQ multiplex PCR; TCRdb lists only in-frame clones, some missing. The table has approximately 140,000 clones, more than 70% seen once. What was sequenced was PBMCs. All receptors derive from a man aged 35 to 55 in good health and CMV-seronegative.

The chain recombines TRBV7-2 with TRBJ2-5; 9 bases align to TRBD1. Per the germline V gene, CDR1 is SGHTA and CDR2 is FQGNSA. V trimming: 4 bases; J trimming: 5 bases; junction bases outside the gene matches: 2. This CDR3 is built from 13 residues. CDR3 in DNA: TGTGCCAGCAGCTCAGGACAGGGGGAGACCCAGTACTTC. It is translated as CASSSGQGETQYF.

The chain links TRBV30 to TRBJ2-1, with D uncertain. Germline CDR1 and CDR2: GTSNPN and SVGIG (reference sequence). With 2 bases removed from V and 0 bases from J, the gap between germline ends came to 5 bases. The length of the CDR3 is 13 residues. This CDR3 reads CAWSTDSYNEQFF. DNA for the CDR3: TGTGCCTGGAGTACAGACTCCTACAATGAGCAGTTCTTC.

This clone has only a few counts. The chain is built from TRBV4-1 and TRBJ2-3; the D gene is possibly TRBD2 (5 bases). The CDR3 runs to 16 residues. CDR1 is MGHRA and CDR2 is YSYEKL in the germline V gene. V was shortened by 0 bases and J by 4 bases, with 14 bases between the two germline ends. The CDR3 protein is CASSQDVAHGADTQYF. In DNA, the CDR3 is TGCGCCAGCAGCCAAGATGTAGCGCACGGCGCAGATACGCAGTATTTT.

V usage is TRBV27 and J usage is TRBJ1-5; a possible D gene is TRBD1 (6 bases). The V end lost 3 bases, the J end lost 11 bases, and 20 bases lay between the germline ends. This CDR3 is built from 15 residues. Germline values: CDR1 MNHEY, CDR2 SMNVEV (reference sequence). The CDR3: CASSLIGGAVWTQHF. The CDR3 DNA follows: TGTGCCAGCAGTTTGATAGGGGGAGCGGTTTGGACCCAGCATTTT.

The V call is TRBV7-9, the J call TRBJ1-3, with a tentative D call TRBD1 (6 bases). CDR1 is SEHNR and CDR2 is FQNEAQ in the germline V gene (reference sequence). V lost 4 bases, J lost 3 bases, and 13 bases lay in between. This CDR3 has 15 amino acids. CDR3 nucleotides: TGTGCCAGCAGCTCGGGACACCTTATTGGAAACACCATATATTTT. As protein: CASSSGHLIGNTIYF.

J is TRBJ2-7 and V is TRBV23-1; 9 nucleotides agree with TRBD1. TRBV23-1 is an ORF, and what it does is uncertain. V shed 7 bases and J 6 bases; nucleotides not matched to a gene: 4. The CDR3 contains 12 residues. The DNA for the CDR3 is TGCGCCAGCAAGGACAGGGGCTTCGAGCAGTACTTC. This sequence encodes CASKDRGFEQYF.

This clone was seen a few times. This rearrangement joins TRBV7-9 to TRBJ1-4; 7 nucleotides match TRBD1. The germline V gene encodes CDR1 SEHNR and CDR2 FQNEAQ (reference sequence). Trimming cost V 6 bases and J 4 bases; bases outside gene matches: 5. This CDR3 is 14 amino acids long. Written as DNA, the CDR3 is TGTGCCAGCAGGAGGGGACAGCTTAATGAAAAACTGTTTTTT. Residues: CASRRGQLNEKLFF.

The chain has TRBV19 and TRBJ1-5, with 8 bases that match TRBD1. After removal of 8 bases from V and 4 bases from J, the junction contained 7 bases not matched to a gene. The CDR3 covers 14 residues. The germline V gene has CDR1 LNHDA and CDR2 SQIVND (reference sequence). CDR3 nucleotides: TGTGCCAGTTCCTACAGGGGGGGTAATCAGCCCCAGCATTTT. This translates into CASSYRGGNQPQHF.

The V call is TRBV28, the J call TRBJ2-4, with 9 bases that match TRBD1. The CDR3 totals 16 residues. V was clipped by 2 bases and J by 2 bases; unmatched bases: 4. Germline V lookup: CDR1 MDHEN, CDR2 SYDVKM. The CDR3 is CASSLMGQGSKNIQYF. In nucleotides, the CDR3 is TGTGCCAGCAGTTTAATGGGACAGGGATCCAAAAACATTCAGTACTTC.

V usage is TRBV7-3 and J usage is TRBJ1-6, with a tentative D call TRBD1 (6 bases). V dropped 3 bases and J dropped 7 bases, with 13 bases sitting between them. There are 15 residues in the CDR3. Germline V gene lookup returns CDR1 SGHTA and CDR2 FQGTGA. CDR3 sequence: CASSFSGDKNSPLHF. The CDR3 DNA sequence: TGTGCCAGCAGCTTTTCAGGGGATAAAAATTCACCCCTCCACTTT.

The chain is built from TRBV9 and TRBJ2-7; possibly TRBD1 for D (5 bases). From germline, CDR1 is SGDLS and CDR2 YYNGEE. The ends were cut back, 0 bases at V and 1 base at J, with 8 bases in the middle. The CDR3 is 14 residues long. For the CDR3, the DNA is TGTGCCAGCAGCGTAGGAAGGGGATCCTACGAGCAGTACTTC. Protein sequence: CASSVGRGSYEQYF.

This rearrangement joins TRBV2 to TRBJ2-1, with 12 bases identical to TRBD1. Unmatched junction bases numbered 9, after V lost 9 bases and J lost 6 bases. Germline V lookup: CDR1 SNHLY, CDR2 FYNNEI. The CDR3 spans 15 residues. In DNA form, the CDR3 reads TGTGCCAGTTCAACCGGGACAGGGGGCATCAATGAGCAGTTCTTC. It codes for CASSTGTGGINEQFF.